These 19 T cell receptor beta chains originate from one sample sequenced in a study of T cell changes during pregnancy in multiple sclerosis. Clones were sequenced by immunoSEQ multiplex PCR, and TCRdb holds only the in-frame ones, with some missing. Of 40,000 or so clones listed, roughly 84% are singletons. The specimen was CD8+ T cells from peripheral blood mononuclear cells, collected in the first trimester of pregnancy. Source of these receptors: a female donor with multiple sclerosis, enrolled in a pregnancy study.

The rearrangement links TRBV27 to TRBJ2-7, with TRBD1 matching over 10 bases. The CDR3 covers 13 residues. V was clipped by 6 bases and J by 3 bases; unmatched bases: 2. CDR1 is MNHEY, CDR2 SMNVEV, per germline (reference sequence). DNA of the CDR3: TGTGCCAGCAGCGGGACAGGGGACTACGAGCAGTACTTC. Its protein product is CASSGTGDYEQYF.

This chain connects TRBV9 to TRBJ2-2; 7 nucleotides match TRBD1. V lost 3 bases to trimming and J lost 8 bases; unmatched junction nucleotides: 4. CDR1 SGDLS and CDR2 YYNGEE come from the germline V gene. The CDR3 extends over 13 amino acids. DNA of the CDR3: TGTGCCAGCAGCGACAGGGGAGCGGGGGAGCTGTTTTTT. Its protein is CASSDRGAGELFF.

The chain is built from TRBV6-6 and TRBJ1-2; D call uncertain. Germline CDR1 MNHNY, CDR2 SVGAGI (reference sequence). The CDR3 sequence is 15 residues long. Trimming took 7 bases from V and 8 from J, leaving 23 bases between them. CDR3 region: CASTHFLIHEEGYTF. For the CDR3, the DNA is TGTGCCAGCACCCATTTCTTAATTCACGAGGAAGGCTACACCTTC.

The sample holds one count of this clone. The J gene is TRBJ2-2, the V gene TRBV9, with TRBD2 matching over 11 bases. The CDR3 length is 16 residues. V shed 4 bases and J 2 bases; nucleotides not matched to a gene: 4. CDR1 and CDR2 from the germline V gene are SGDLS and YYNGEE. The DNA of the CDR3 is TGTGCCAGCAGCTTCGGGACTAGCGGTAACACCGGGGAGCTGTTTTTT. Protein: CASSFGTSGNTGELFF.

The chain joins TRBV19 to TRBJ1-1; D uncertain. Trimming left V 5 bases short and J 3 bases short, with 7 bases between. CDR3 length: 12 residues. Germline values: CDR1 LNHDA, CDR2 SQIVND (reference sequence). CDR3 in DNA: TGTGCCAGTAGTTGGAGCGACACTGAAGCTTTCTTT. Translating it yields CASSWSDTEAFF.

The chain is built from TRBV9 and TRBJ1-1, with 7 nucleotides matching TRBD1. The CDR3 is 12 amino acids. Germline V CDR1 and CDR2: SGDLS, YYNGEE. With 3 bases clipped from V and 8 bases from J, the junction kept 4 bases outside the gene matches. CDR3 loop: CASSGWDREAFF. Written as DNA, the CDR3 is TGTGCCAGCAGCGGCTGGGACAGAGAAGCTTTCTTT.

The rearrangement joins TRBV7-9 to TRBJ2-7; perhaps TRBD1 as D (6 bases). The CDR3 spans 12 residues. Trimming cost V 10 bases and J 13 bases, with 23 bases left between them. Germline values: CDR1 SEHNR, CDR2 FQNEAQ (reference sequence). The CDR3 coding sequence is TGTGCCATCGACCACCCAGGACAGCGACGATACTTC. Amino acids: CAIDHPGQRRYF.

The V call is TRBV2, the J call TRBJ2-5; D may be TRBD2 (5 bases). Germline V lookup: CDR1 SNHLY, CDR2 FYNNEI. V lost 3 bases and J lost 5, with 7 bases in between. This CDR3 comprises 12 residues. The CDR3 sequence is CASSDERETQYF. The CDR3 nucleotides are TGTGCCAGCAGTGACGAGCGGGAGACCCAGTACTTC.

This clone is a singleton in its sample. The chain joins TRBV29-1 to TRBJ1-2; TRBD1 is a possible D gene (5 bases). The CDR3 spans 12 residues. The ends were cut back, 2 bases at V and 7 bases at J, with 11 bases in the middle. The V gene's germline CDR1 is SQVTM and CDR2 ANQGSEA. CDR3 sequence reads: CSVESGEPGYTF. The CDR3, as DNA: TGCAGCGTTGAATCGGGGGAGCCTGGCTACACCTTC.

V gene TRBV4-2 combines with J gene TRBJ2-1, with 7 positions matching TRBD2. The CDR3 is 16 amino acids. Germline V gene data show CDR1 as LGHNA and CDR2 as YNFKEQ. Losses at the gene ends were 1 base for V and 3 bases for J; bases not matched to a gene: 6. The CDR3 sequence is CASSQVGGGVYNEQFF. CDR3 in DNA: TGTGCCAGCAGCCAAGTAGGTGGGGGGGTCTACAATGAGCAGTTCTTC.

The chain employs TRBV7-2 and TRBJ2-3; TRBD1 matches 7 bases. Germline V CDR1 and CDR2: SGHTA, FQGNSA. This CDR3 is built from 15 residues. Trimming at V came to 1 base and at J to 5 bases, leaving 6 bases not matched to a gene. The CDR3 bases are TGTGCCAGCAGCTTAGTCGACAGGGTGGGAGATACGCAGTATTTT. Its translation is CASSLVDRVGDTQYF.

The chain recombines TRBV27 with TRBJ2-3, with D tentatively TRBD2 (5 bases). CDR3 size: 14 residues. Germline lookup yields CDR1 MNHEY and CDR2 SMNVEV (reference sequence). V was shortened by 3 bases and J by 4 bases, with 11 bases between the two germline ends. CDR3: CASSFGVEADTQYF. In DNA form, the CDR3 reads TGTGCCAGCAGTTTCGGGGTTGAGGCAGATACGCAGTATTTT.

The chain combines TRBV11-1 with TRBJ1-1; D is ambiguous. The CDR3 has 14 amino acids. The V end lost 0 bases, the J end lost 3 bases, and 8 bases lay between the germline ends. Germline V CDR1 and CDR2: SGHAT, FQDESV (reference sequence). CDR3 nucleotides: TGTGCCAGCAGCTTAGCGCGAGTTGACACTGAAGCTTTCTTT. It encodes CASSLARVDTEAFF.

J is TRBJ2-2 and V is TRBV9; 10 bases match TRBD1. Germline V CDR1 and CDR2: SGDLS, YYNGEE. Trimming took 3 bases from V and 1 from J; bases not matched to a gene: 6. This CDR3 contains 17 residues. The CDR3 here is CASSAPRDRGNTGELFF. The CDR3 coding sequence is TGTGCCAGCAGCGCCCCGAGGGACAGGGGGAACACCGGGGAGCTGTTTTTT. The whole variable domain, remainder taken from reference TRBV9 and TRBJ2-2, is DSGVTQTPKHLITATGQRVTLRCSPRSGDLSVYWYQQSLDQGLQFLIQYYNGEERAKGNILERFSAQQFPDLHSELNLSSLELGDSALYFCASSAPRDRGNTGELFFGEGSRLTVL.

The chain joins TRBV19 to TRBJ2-7; D is unclear. Germline CDR1 reads LNHDA; CDR2 reads SQIVND (reference sequence). The CDR3 runs to 13 residues. V was cut by 6 bases and J by 2 bases, with 11 bases left in between. Here the CDR3 reads CASSAGPPYEQYF. As DNA, the CDR3 is TGTGCCAGTAGCGCAGGTCCTCCCTACGAGCAGTACTTC.

The chain has TRBV9 and TRBJ2-7; the D gene is possibly TRBD1 (6 bases). From germline, CDR1 is SGDLS and CDR2 YYNGEE. V gave up 2 bases and J gave up 5 bases, with 14 bases separating them. The CDR3 totals 14 residues. The CDR3 reads CASSVAGRGHEQYF. For the CDR3, the DNA is TGTGCCAGCAGCGTGGCAGGCAGGGGACACGAGCAGTACTTC. The whole variable domain, remainder taken from reference TRBV9 and TRBJ2-7, is DSGVTQTPKHLITATGQRVTLRCSPRSGDLSVYWYQQSLDQGLQFLIQYYNGEERAKGNILERFSAQQFPDLHSELNLSSLELGDSALYFCASSVAGRGHEQYFGPGTRLTVT.

The V and J genes are TRBV7-2 and TRBJ2-1; 9 nucleotides align to TRBD1. V was pared by 3 bases and J by 6 bases, with 6 bases of the junction left unmatched. Per the germline V gene, CDR1 is SGHTA and CDR2 is FQGNSA. The CDR3 spans 15 residues. The DNA of the CDR3 is TGTGCCAGCAGCTTCTTACAGGGGGCGCTCAATGAGCAGTTCTTC. Translation: CASSFLQGALNEQFF. Looking up the rest from reference TRBV7-2 and TRBJ2-1 gives the full variable domain: GAGVSQSPSNKVTEKGKDVELRCDPISGHTALYWYRQSLGQGLEFLIYFQGNSAPDKSGLPSDRFSAERTGGSVSTLTIQRTQQEDSAVYLCASSFLQGALNEQFFGPGTRLTVL.

The chain couples TRBV4-1 to TRBJ2-1; 9 nucleotides agree with TRBD1. Unmatched junction bases numbered 6, after V lost 6 bases and J lost 0 bases. This CDR3 contains 16 residues. From germline, CDR1 is MGHRA and CDR2 YSYEKL. CDR3 sequence reads: CASRRQGEDSYNEQFF. In DNA form, the CDR3 reads TGCGCCAGCAGGCGACAGGGGGAGGACTCCTACAATGAGCAGTTCTTC.

Only one count was recorded for this clone. The V call is TRBV9, the J call TRBJ2-1; D might be TRBD2 (6 bases). CDR1 SGDLS and CDR2 YYNGEE come from the germline V gene. The length of the CDR3 is 14 residues. V lost 3 bases, J lost 5 bases, and 12 bases lay in between. The CDR3 sequence is CASSAGLRDNEQFF. CDR3 sequence (DNA): TGTGCCAGCAGCGCGGGACTTAGGGACAATGAGCAGTTCTTC.